The rows below give T cell receptor beta chains drawn from one sample of a study of blood T cell repertoires in COVID-19. Here immunoSEQ multiplex PCR was the method, and the copy in TCRdb shows in-frame clones only, minus some. The repertoire includes around 270,000 clones, under 85% of them detected once, and 0.87% sits in the top ten. Sequenced sample: peripheral blood. The receptors were sampled from a human donor with COVID-19, enrolled during active disease. The donor label of this sample is uncertain. CDR3s include the opening cysteine and the closing phenylalanine or tryptophan. D genes are given only for firm matches. Some rows mark clone size as missing; the rest say once, few, many or name a class of expanded clone.

D	V	J	size	DNA	CDR3
.	TRBV18	TRBJ2-5	.	TGTGCCAGCTCACCAGGGGCAGGTCAAGAGACCCAGTACTTC	CASSPGAGQETQYF
.	TRBV6-5	TRBJ1-1	.	TGTGCCAGCAGTTTGGCGGGACCGAACACTGAAGCTTTCTTT	CASSLAGPNTEAFF
TRBD1	TRBV28	TRBJ1-4	.	TGTGCCAGCAAAGTGACAGGGTCATTTAGGAATGAAAAACTGTTTTTT	CASKVTGSFRNEKLFF
.	TRBV5-5	TRBJ1-1	.	TGTGCCAGCAGCTTGGGACTTAGAAACACTGAAGCTTTCTTT	CASSLGLRNTEAFF
.	TRBV24-1	TRBJ2-1	once	TGTGCCACCAGTGATCCCGCACGGGGAGTTATGAATGAGCAGTTCTTC	CATSDPARGVMNEQFF
.	TRBV6-1	TRBJ1-3	.	TGTGCCAGCAGTGAAGGGATTACAGGCTCTGGAAACACCATATATTTT	CASSEGITGSGNTIYF
.	TRBV18	TRBJ1-3	.	TGTGCCAGCTCACCCCCGACGGGGGAGATCGGAAACACCATATATTTT	CASSPPTGEIGNTIYF
.	TRBV2	TRBJ2-3	.	TGTGCCAGCCTCAGGTTCCTCACAGATACGCAGTATTTT	CASLRFLTDTQYF
TRBD1	TRBV29-1	TRBJ2-1	.	TGCAGCGTTGAAGCTAATAGGGGGCGTGAGCAGTTCTTC	CSVEANRGREQFF
.	TRBV19	TRBJ1-5	once	TGTGCCAGTAGTATGTCGAGGATGGGCAATCAGCCCCAGCATTTT	CASSMSRMGNQPQHF
.	TRBV21-1	TRBJ2-3	.	TGTGCCAGCAGCAAAATCGTTGACAAAACAGGATTGTCTAGCACAGATACGCAGTATTTT	CASSKIVDKTGLSSTDTQYF
.	TRBV6-5	TRBJ1-2	once	TGTGCCAGCAGTTACTCGCAGGGGTGGGGCTACACCTTC	CASSYSQGWGYTF
.	TRBV12-5	TRBJ2-2	.	TGTGCTAGTGGTCCCACCAGCGCCGCGAACACCGGGGAGCTGTTTTTT	CASGPTSAANTGELFF
TRBD2	TRBV4-1	TRBJ2-7	once	TGCGCCAGCAGCCAAGGTGGGACTAGCGGGAGGCGGACCTACGAGCAGTACTTC	CASSQGGTSGRRTYEQYF
.	TRBV7-2	TRBJ1-4	.	TGTGCCAGCAGCCCCCGGGGGGGAAGCCATGAAAAACTGTTTTTT	CASSPRGGSHEKLFF
TRBD2	TRBV3-1/TRBV3-2	TRBJ2-3	.	TGTGCCAGCAGCCGACTTTGGACTAGCGGGAGAGGGGATACGCAGTATTTT	CASSRLWTSGRGDTQYF
TRBD1	TRBV6-5	TRBJ2-6	.	TGTGCCAGCAGCTCAGGGGGTACTGGGGCCAACGTCCTGACTTTC	CASSSGGTGANVLTF
.	TRBV4-3	TRBJ1-2	few	TGCGCCAGCAGCCATGGACAGTATGGCTACACCTTC	CASSHGQYGYTF
TRBD1	TRBV6-2/TRBV6-3	TRBJ1-2	.	TGTGCCAGCAGTCCCCAGGGGGCAAGGGGCTACACCTTC	CASSPQGARGYTF
TRBD1	TRBV2	TRBJ2-7	.	TGTGCCAGCAATCCCGGGACAGGGTCCTACGAGCAGTACTTC	CASNPGTGSYEQYF
TRBD2	TRBV29-1	TRBJ2-2	.	TGCAGCGTCCAATCTAGCGGGAGGGCCTGGACCGGGGAGCTGTTTTTT	CSVQSSGRAWTGELFF
.	TRBV7-3	TRBJ2-3	.	TGTGCCAGCAGCTCAAGGACAGCAGATACGCAGTATTTT	CASSSRTADTQYF
.	TRBV6-4	TRBJ2-5	.	TGTGCCACCATTCGACAGGCCCAAGAGACCCAGTACTTC	CATIRQAQETQYF
.	TRBV27	TRBJ2-5	.	TGTGCCAGCAGTTTTTCCCCCCTTAACCAAGAGACCCAGTACTTC	CASSFSPLNQETQYF
.	TRBV21-1	TRBJ2-7	few	TGTGCCAGCAGCAGTTTTACAGGGGGCTGCGAGCAGTACTTC	CASSSFTGGCEQYF
.	TRBV28	TRBJ1-1	.	TGTGCCAGCAGTTTACAGGGTGAAGCTTTCTTT	CASSLQGEAFF
TRBD2	TRBV7-3	TRBJ2-1	.	TGTGCCAGCAGTCTAGCGGGAGGGCCCTACAATGAGCAGTTCTTC	CASSLAGGPYNEQFF
.	TRBV25-1	TRBJ2-7	.	TGTGCCAGCAGTGAATATATGACACCTTACGAGCAGTACTTC	CASSEYMTPYEQYF
TRBD2	TRBV18	TRBJ2-3	.	TGTGCCAGCCACCGCGGGACTAGCGGGAGGGCCACAGATACGCAGTATTTT	CASHRGTSGRATDTQYF
.	TRBV7-4	TRBJ1-5	.	TGTGCCAGCAGCTTGGCAACGCCTAAAATAGCGCGGAATCAGCCCCAGCATTTT	CASSLATPKIARNQPQHF
TRBD2	TRBV2	TRBJ2-1	.	TGTGCCAGCAGTTATAGCGGGAGGGGAACCTACAATGAGCAGTTCTTC	CASSYSGRGTYNEQFF
TRBD1	TRBV10-2	TRBJ1-5	.	TGCGCCAGCACGGGACAGACGAATCAGTCCCAGCATTTT	CASTGQTNQSQHF
TRBD2	TRBV9	TRBJ2-3	.	TGTGCCAGCAGCAAGGGACTAGCGGGAGTGGCAGATACGCAGTATTTT	CASSKGLAGVADTQYF
TRBD1	TRBV2	TRBJ2-2	.	TGTGCCAGCAGGAAAAGACAGGGATCGGGCACCGGGGAGCTGTTTTTT	CASRKRQGSGTGELFF
TRBD1	TRBV30	TRBJ1-6	.	TGTGCCTCCGGGGACAGGAGCTCCTATAATTCACCCCTCCACTTT	CASGDRSSYNSPLHF
TRBD1	TRBV19	TRBJ1-6	.	TGTGCCAGTAACGGACAGGGCGGGCTAATCGGTCCTTCCAGCTCCTATAATTCACCCCTCCACTTT	CASNGQGGLIGPSSSYNSPLHF
TRBD2	TRBV29-1	TRBJ2-3	.	TGCAGCGTTGTTGCGGGAGGGCTGGTAGATACGCAGTATTTT	CSVVAGGLVDTQYF
.	TRBV5-5	TRBJ1-2	few	TGTGCCAGCAGCTTTGGAGGGGTCCTCGGGGGCTACACCTTC	CASSFGGVLGGYTF
.	TRBV7-2	TRBJ1-3	.	TGTGCCAGCAGCGCGCAACAGGGATTGAGAAACACCATATATTTT	CASSAQQGLRNTIYF
TRBD1	TRBV5-1	TRBJ1-5	few	TGCGCCAGCAGCCCCGGGACAGGGGGCGCAATGGACAATCAGCCCCAGCATTTT	CASSPGTGGAMDNQPQHF
TRBD1	TRBV19	TRBJ1-6	once	TGTGCCAGTAGATCGGGACAGGAGAGTTATAATTCACCCCTCCACTTT	CASRSGQESYNSPLHF
.	TRBV6-5	TRBJ2-7	.	TGTGCCAGCAAGTCTCAGGGCCTCAGCTCCTACGAGCAGTACTTC	CASKSQGLSSYEQYF
.	TRBV6-5	TRBJ1-1	once	TGTGCCAGCAGCTCGCCACGCAGGGACACTGAAGCTTTCTTT	CASSSPRRDTEAFF
TRBD2	TRBV19	TRBJ2-7	.	TGTGCCAGTAGTAACTGGGAGGGCCTCGAGCAGTACTTC	CASSNWEGLEQYF
TRBD1	TRBV5-6	TRBJ2-3	.	TGTGCCAGCAGCCCCGGGACAGGGGAAGGGGATACGCAGTATTTT	CASSPGTGEGDTQYF
TRBD1	TRBV18	TRBJ1-2	.	TGTGCCAGCTCAGACTCACAGGGGGAGAATGGCTACACCTTC	CASSDSQGENGYTF
.	TRBV5-1	TRBJ1-5	few	TGCGCCAGCAGCTTCGGGCAGGGTGGGCAGCCCCAGCATTTT	CASSFGQGGQPQHF
.	TRBV28	TRBJ1-5	.	TGTGCCAGCCACTCCAGCAATCAGCCCCAGCATTTT	CASHSSNQPQHF
.	TRBV27	TRBJ1-6	.	TGTGCCAGCAGTCGGGAGAGGTATAATTCACCCCTCCACTTT	CASSRERYNSPLHF
TRBD1	TRBV19	TRBJ2-3	once	TGTGCCAGTAGTGGCAACAGGGGGCCGCGCACAGATACGCAGTATTTT	CASSGNRGPRTDTQYF
.	TRBV4-1	TRBJ1-3	.	TGCGCCAGCCTCCAGGGGAACACCATATATTTT	CASLQGNTIYF
.	TRBV5-1	TRBJ2-7	.	TGCGCCAGCAGCTTGGGTCTCTACGAGCAGTACTTC	CASSLGLYEQYF
.	TRBV3-1/TRBV3-2	TRBJ1-5	.	TGTGCCAGCAGCCAAGGATCGGGGAGCAATCAGCCCCAGCATTTT	CASSQGSGSNQPQHF
.	TRBV6-5	TRBJ1-1	.	TGTGCCAGCAGTTACAGCCAAGGAGACACTGAAGCTTTCTTT	CASSYSQGDTEAFF
.	TRBV6-6	TRBJ2-7	.	TGTGCCAGCAGTACCTCCAGACAGGGAGGATCCTACGAGCAGTACTTC	CASSTSRQGGSYEQYF